This TCR beta chain was recorded in a study of cytomegalovirus exposure and HLA in healthy donors. The overall study: An early data release held some 89 million unique TCRs from HLA-typed donors. Points from the study as a whole: A few CMV-associated chains were confirmed in vitro to be specific for CMV antigens. Analysis performed later showed TCR beta chains linked to HLA being more clonally expanded than equally common others.

The germline V gene encodes CDR1 SGHTA and CDR2 FQGNSA. V dropped 0 bases and J dropped 3 bases, with 9 bases sitting between them. This CDR3 is built from 14 residues. There are a few counts of this clone. Its target is unknown. PCR was performed using 60 Vbeta and 13 Jbeta primers. Only in-frame clones appear in the TCRdb table, and some are missing; sequencing was by immunoSEQ multiplex PCR. This sample yields approximately 150,000 clones, of which about four fifths are seen a single time; approximately 12% belongs to the top ten. The source material was PBMCs. This receptor was identified in a man aged 45 to 65 in good health and CMV-seropositive. The genes are TRBV7-2 and TRBJ2-7, with D tentatively TRBD1 (5 bases). CDR3 sequence reads: CASSLAKGDYEQYF. CDR3 in DNA: TGTGCCAGCAGCTTAGCGAAAGGGGACTACGAGCAGTACTTC. The full variable domain, its missing parts supplied by reference TRBV7-2 and TRBJ2-7, is GAGVSQSPSNKVTEKGKDVELRCDPISGHTALYWYRQSLGQGLEFLIYFQGNSAPDKSGLPSDRFSAERTGGSVSTLTIQRTQQEDSAVYLCASSLAKGDYEQYFGPGTRLTVT.